The clone carrying this T cell receptor (beta chain) was observed a handful of times. The sample belongs to a study of blood T cell repertoires in COVID-19. Study background: From the United States, Italy and Spain came samples of acute and convalescent COVID-19.

Data came from immunoSEQ multiplex PCR; TCRdb stores just in-frame clones and leaves some out. The sample carries tens of thousands of clones, about 70% recorded once. The germline V gene has CDR1 MDHEN and CDR2 SYDVKM. The CDR3 contains 13 residues. Trimming pared 3 bases from V and 11 bases from J, leaving 14 bases between. The gene calls are TRBV28 and TRBJ2-1; the D gene is possibly TRBD2 (6 bases). This receptor was taken from a man in his 70s with active or convalescent COVID-19. The specimen sequenced was peripheral blood. DNA of the CDR3: TGTGCCAGCAGTTTGGCGGAGGGGCATCAGCAGTTCTTC. The encoded protein is CASSLAEGHQQFF.